These 13 T cell receptor beta chains came from one sample sequenced in a study of blood T cell repertoires in COVID-19. Clones were sequenced by immunoSEQ multiplex PCR, and TCRdb holds only the in-frame ones, with some missing. The sample records hundreds of thousands of clones, over 75% being singletons. The sample comprised peripheral blood. The receptors here all came from a human donor in a cohort sampled during active COVID-19.

The chain combines TRBV16 with TRBJ1-4; 7 positions agree with TRBD1. Germline-derived CDR1 and CDR2 are KGHSY and FQNENV. The CDR3 loop spans 15 amino acids. After removal of 4 bases from V and 6 bases from J, the junction contained 8 bases not matched to a gene. CDR3 residues: CASSPHRQGHEKLFF. CDR3 nucleotide sequence: TGTGCCAGCAGCCCTCACAGACAGGGACATGAAAAACTGTTTTTT.

The chain is built from TRBV28 and TRBJ2-7; 10 bases match TRBD2. The CDR3 loop spans 13 amino acids. The germline V gene has CDR1 MDHEN and CDR2 SYDVKM. J lost 2 bases, V lost 7 bases, and 2 bases had no gene match. The CDR3 is CASKLAGAYEQYF. In DNA form, the CDR3 reads TGTGCCAGCAAGCTAGCGGGAGCCTACGAGCAGTACTTC.

This chain connects TRBV7-6 to TRBJ2-7; weak D call: TRBD1 (6 bases). The CDR3 has 16 residues. V was pared by 0 bases and J by 7 bases, with 19 bases between. The germline V gene encodes CDR1 SGHVS and CDR2 FNYEAQ. CDR3 nucleotides: TGTGCCAGCAGCTTAGCCGGGACACCGGCCTTGGGGGAGCAGTACTTC. It encodes CASSLAGTPALGEQYF.

The chain combines TRBV27 with TRBJ2-3; TRBD2 aligns across 8 bases. V lost 8 bases to trimming and J lost 5 bases; unmatched junction nucleotides: 6. The CDR3 runs to 13 residues. CDR1 is MNHEY and CDR2 is SMNVEV in the germline V gene (reference sequence). CDR3 amino acids: CASQRERGDTQYF. The CDR3 DNA follows: TGTGCCAGCCAGCGGGAGCGGGGAGATACGCAGTATTTT.

The CDR3 here is CACYRRGGETQYF. The CDR3 DNA reads as TGTGCCTGTTATAGGAGGGGAGGAGAGACCCAGTACTTC. The J gene is TRBJ2-5, the V gene TRBV30; D might be TRBD2 (6 bases). Trimming removed 6 bases from V and 4 bases from J, with 15 bases in between. CDR3 size: 13 residues. The V gene's germline CDR1 is GTSNPN and CDR2 SVGIG (reference sequence).

This clone was observed once. This chain joins TRBV19 and TRBJ1-5; 8 positions agree with TRBD1. The germline CDR1 and CDR2 sequences are LNHDA and SQIVND (reference sequence). J lost 4 bases, V lost 6 bases, and 14 bases had no gene match. The CDR3 is 17 residues long. The CDR3 region is CASRGQGGGLGNQPQHF. The CDR3 nucleotides are TGTGCCAGTAGAGGACAGGGAGGAGGTTTGGGGAATCAGCCCCAGCATTTT. The full variable domain, with the rest looked up from reference TRBV19 and TRBJ1-5, is DGGITQSPKYLFRKEGQNVTLSCEQNLNHDAMYWYRQDPGQGLRLIYYSQIVNDFQKGDIAEGYSVSREKKESFPLTVTSAQKNPTAFYLCASRGQGGGLGNQPQHFGDGTRLSIL.

The V call is TRBV9, the J call TRBJ2-5; the D is unclear. The CDR3 runs 15 residues. Germline CDR1 is SGDLS and CDR2 is YYNGEE. Between the trimmed V and J ends, which lost 0 bases and 4 bases, there was a span of 13 bases. Written as DNA, the CDR3 is TGTGCCAGCAGCGTAGCAAGTGAGGTCGGAGAGACCCAGTACTTC. Encoded protein: CASSVASEVGETQYF.

The genes are TRBV18 and TRBJ2-5; D might be TRBD2 (5 bases). CDR1 KGHSH and CDR2 LQKENI come from the germline V gene. V shed 0 bases and J shed 4 bases, with 9 bases lying between them. The CDR3 is 14 amino acids. The CDR3 region is CASSPPAGLETQYF. The CDR3 DNA sequence: TGTGCCAGCTCACCACCCGCGGGTTTAGAGACCCAGTACTTC. Full variable domain (outside the CDR3, taken from reference TRBV18 and TRBJ2-5): NAGVMQNPRHLVRRRGQEARLRCSPMKGHSHVYWYRQLPEEGLKFMVYLQKENIIDESGMPKERFSAEFPKEGPSILRIQQVVRGDSAAYFCASSPPAGLETQYFGPGTRLLVL.

The J gene is TRBJ1-5, the V gene TRBV6-2 or TRBV6-3; D uncertain. The CDR3 length is 12 residues. Germline values: CDR1 MNHEY, CDR2 SVGEGT. Trimming stripped 6 bases from V and 7 bases from J, with 10 bases between. The CDR3 DNA sequence: TGTGCCAGCAGCCCTCAGATCCAGCCCCAGCATTTT. Amino acids: CASSPQIQPQHF.

This chain connects TRBV7-2 to TRBJ2-3; no clear D. There are 16 residues in the CDR3. V lost 4 bases and J 3 bases, leaving 17 bases between the germline ends. The germline gives CDR1 SGHTA, CDR2 FQGNSA. In nucleotides, the CDR3 is TGTGCCAGCAGCTCCCGTGTGCAGTTCGCTACAGATACGCAGTATTTT. This translates into CASSSRVQFATDTQYF.

This clone was counted a single time. J is TRBJ2-1 and V is TRBV6-5; 10 bases match TRBD2. Germline CDR1 reads MNHEY; CDR2 reads SVGAGI. CDR3 length: 15 amino acids. V lost 6 bases and J lost 9; bases outside the gene matches: 11. CDR3 protein: CASRLQREGRGEQFF. The CDR3 region has the DNA TGTGCCAGCAGACTACAGCGGGAGGGCCGGGGTGAGCAGTTCTTC.

The chain uses TRBV9 and TRBJ2-7; TRBD2 matches 9 bases. Germline V gene lookup returns CDR1 SGDLS and CDR2 YYNGEE. This CDR3 region has 14 residues. J was trimmed by 9 bases and V by 5 bases; bases with no gene match: 12. CDR3: CASSLGLAGSVQYF. CDR3 bases: TGTGCCAGCAGTCTGGGACTAGCAGGAAGCGTGCAGTACTTC. Combining the CDR3 with reference TRBV9 and TRBJ2-7 gives the whole variable domain DSGVTQTPKHLITATGQRVTLRCSPRSGDLSVYWYQQSLDQGLQFLIQYYNGEERAKGNILERFSAQQFPDLHSELNLSSLELGDSALYFCASSLGLAGSVQYFGPGTRLTVT.

This rearrangement joins TRBV7-9 to TRBJ2-5; D not certain. This CDR3 contains 13 residues. The V end lost 4 bases, the J end lost 0 bases, and 6 bases lay between the germline ends. Germline CDR1 and CDR2: SEHNR and FQNEAQ (reference sequence). CDR3 in DNA: TGTGCCAGCAGCTCGTACAACCAAGAGACCCAGTACTTC. Residues: CASSSYNQETQYF.